This is a list of T cell receptor beta chains from one sample in a study of T-cell memory formation after mild COVID-19. Using its own MiXCR run on the 5' RACE reads, TCRdb lists one record per CDR3 protein. The sample lists about 250,000 distinct CDR3 sequences, just over 15% seen once, with more than 2% in the top ten. Material for sequencing was PBMCs or a T cell subset sorted from them (not recorded which). The source is an adult woman who had mild COVID-19 (a few samples of this study predate the infection). Cell type and time point are not known. Each CDR3 is given with its conserved first and last residue. A D gene is named only where the DNA matches it firmly. Clone sizes are given selectively: once, few, many, or a class where the clone is expanded.

d_gene,len,abundance,v_gene,j_gene,CDR3aa,CDR3nt
TRBD1,17,few,TRBV3-1,TRBJ1-2,CASSLGQDTTTAYGYTF,TGTGCCAGCAGCCTCGGACAGGACACTACTACTGCCTATGGCTACACCTTC
TRBD1,15,-,TRBV4-3,TRBJ2-3,CASSQDRGATDTQYF,TGCGCCAGCAGCCAGGACAGGGGGGCCACAGATACGCAGTATTTT
-,15,-,TRBV5-1,TRBJ1-3,CASSLALAAGNTIYF,TGCGCCAGCAGCTTGGCCTTGGCAGCTGGAAACACCATATATTTT
-,14,-,TRBV7-6,TRBJ2-7,CASSLDQGWYEQYF,TGTGCCAGCAGCTTAGACCAGGGGTGGTACGAGCAGTACTTC
-,15,-,TRBV5-1,TRBJ1-2,CASSRVGGRYYGYTF,TGCGCCAGCAGCAGGGTAGGGGGACGGTACTATGGCTACACCTTC
-,12,few,TRBV24-1,TRBJ1-2,CATGDINYGYTF,TGTGCCACCGGGGACATCAACTATGGCTACACCTTC
-,11,-,TRBV5-1,TRBJ1-1,CASVGGTEAFF,TGCGCCAGCGTGGGTGGGACTGAAGCTTTCTTT
-,15,-,TRBV15,TRBJ2-3,CATSREKARTDTQYF,TGTGCCACCAGCAGAGAAAAGGCCAGAACAGATACGCAGTATTTT
TRBD2,15,few,TRBV12-3/TRBV12-4,TRBJ2-1,CASSLSSGGNNEQFF,TGTGCCAGCAGTTTAAGTAGCGGGGGAAACAATGAGCAGTTCTTC
-,14,few,TRBV28,TRBJ1-4,CASSLSRVREKLFF,TGTGCCAGCAGTTTATCCAGGGTCCGTGAAAAACTGTTTTTT
-,13,few,TRBV7-2,TRBJ2-5,CASSISGVETQYF,TGTGCCAGCAGCATATCAGGGGTGGAGACCCAGTACTTC
TRBD1,13,-,TRBV9,TRBJ1-6,CATSRGGNSPLHF,TGTGCCACCTCCCGAGGGGGCAATTCACCCCTCCACTTT
-,11,-,TRBV29-1,TRBJ1-1,CSAGLHGEAFF,TGCAGCGCCGGACTTCACGGGGAAGCTTTCTTT
TRBD2,16,few,TRBV5-1,TRBJ2-5,CASSFGLAGNQETQYF,TGCGCCAGCAGCTTCGGACTAGCGGGGAACCAAGAGACCCAGTACTTC
TRBD1,17,-,TRBV11-3,TRBJ1-1,CASSSRTGGPFGTEAFF,TGTGCCAGCAGCTCAAGGACAGGGGGGCCCTTTGGCACTGAAGCTTTCTTT
TRBD1,14,-,TRBV20-1,TRBJ1-4,CSARDRGTGEKLFF,TGCAGTGCTAGAGATCGAGGGACAGGGGAAAAACTGTTTTTT
-,13,few,TRBV6-2/TRBV6-3,TRBJ2-1,CASSYILVPAQFF,TGTGCCAGCAGTTATATTCTCGTTCCGGCGCAGTTCTTC
-,13,few,TRBV6-5,TRBJ2-7,CASTRRGMYEQYF,TGTGCCAGCACCCGCCGAGGGATGTACGAGCAGTACTTC
-,15,-,TRBV2,TRBJ1-1,CASRRSDLRNTEAFF,TGTGCCAGCAGGCGATCGGACCTTCGGAACACTGAAGCTTTCTTT
TRBD1,18,few,TRBV16,TRBJ2-6,CASSHLGQGASGANVLTF,TGTGCCAGCAGCCACCTCGGACAGGGGGCTTCTGGGGCCAACGTCCTGACTTTC
-,14,-,TRBV12-3/TRBV12-4,TRBJ1-6,CASSLGLGGSPLHF,TGTGCCAGCAGTTTGGGGTTGGGGGGTTCACCCCTCCACTTT
-,11,-,TRBV7-2,TRBJ1-1,CASSLYLEAFF,TGTGCCAGCAGCTTATATCTTGAAGCTTTCTTT
TRBD2,15,-,TRBV7-9,TRBJ2-1,CAISYGALAGGEQFF,TGTGCCATCAGCTATGGGGCCCTAGCGGGAGGTGAGCAGTTCTTC
-,16,-,TRBV2,TRBJ1-1,CASSEAWGGPNTEAFF,TGTGCCAGCAGTGAAGCGTGGGGAGGCCCGAACACTGAAGCTTTCTTT
TRBD2,15,-,TRBV7-2,TRBJ2-5,CASSLGGRAQETQYF,TGTGCCAGCAGCTTAGGCGGGAGGGCCCAAGAGACCCAGTACTTC
-,15,few,TRBV18,TRBJ2-3,CASSPRTGEADTQYF,TGTGCCAGCTCACCCCGTACGGGAGAGGCAGATACGCAGTATTTT
-,19,-,TRBV12-3/TRBV12-4,TRBJ2-5,CASSFRGYRTDKYQETQYF,TGTGCCAGCAGTTTTCGGGGGTACCGGACAGATAAGTACCAAGAGACCCAGTACTTC
-,12,-,TRBV5-5,TRBJ1-6,CASSLQNSPLHF,TGTGCCAGCAGCTTGCAGAATTCACCCCTCCACTTT
-,16,few,TRBV7-2,TRBJ2-7,CASRLRDAPSSYEQYF,TGTGCCAGCAGACTCCGGGACGCGCCTAGCTCCTACGAGCAGTACTTC
TRBD1,14,few,TRBV24-1,TRBJ2-1,CATSVGTGTAEQFF,TGTGCCACCAGTGTTGGGACAGGGACCGCTGAGCAGTTCTTC
TRBD1,15,-,TRBV5-1,TRBJ2-3,CASKSGQGDTDTQYF,TGCGCCAGCAAGAGTGGACAGGGGGACACAGATACGCAGTATTTT
TRBD1,13,many,TRBV10-2,TRBJ1-2,CASSGTGDYGYTF,TGCGCCAGCAGTGGGACAGGAGACTATGGCTACACCTTC
TRBD2,15,medium-sized,TRBV5-1,TRBJ2-7,CASSYGLAGANEQYF,TGCGCCAGCAGCTACGGACTAGCGGGAGCGAATGAGCAGTACTTC
-,14,-,TRBV12-3/TRBV12-4,TRBJ2-7,CASSPRVGYYEQYF,TGTGCCAGCAGTCCCAGGGTAGGGTACTACGAGCAGTACTTC
-,13,-,TRBV7-2,TRBJ1-2,CASSLADGYGYTF,TGTGCCAGCAGCTTAGCGGACGGGTATGGCTACACCTTC
TRBD1,15,few,TRBV5-1,TRBJ1-1,CASSFGTGRNTEAFF,TGCGCCAGCAGCTTCGGGACAGGGCGGAACACTGAAGCTTTCTTT
-,16,-,TRBV5-4,TRBJ2-3,CASSAGLSTSTDTQYF,TGTGCCAGCAGCGCCGGACTATCAACTAGCACAGATACGCAGTATTTT
-,14,many,TRBV24-1,TRBJ2-7,CATSDSRVGYEQYF,TGTGCCACCAGTGATTCCAGGGTTGGCTACGAGCAGTACTTC
TRBD1,15,few,TRBV5-4,TRBJ2-7,CASSPGTGESYEQYF,TGTGCCAGCAGCCCCGGGACAGGGGAGTCCTACGAGCAGTACTTC
-,18,many,TRBV10-3,TRBJ2-4,CAISEAAGVMGAKNIQYF,TGTGCCATCAGTGAAGCGGCAGGGGTGATGGGAGCCAAAAACATTCAGTACTTC
-,16,many,TRBV12-3/TRBV12-4,TRBJ2-3,CASSRPPIPKQDTQYF,TGTGCCAGCAGTCGACCACCCATTCCAAAACAAGATACGCAGTATTTT
-,15,few,TRBV24-1,TRBJ2-5,CATSDPPGTKETQYF,TGTGCCACCAGTGATCCCCCGGGAACGAAGGAGACCCAGTACTTC
-,14,-,TRBV7-2,TRBJ1-5,CASSVSRGYQPQHF,TGTGCCAGCAGCGTAAGCAGGGGTTACCAGCCCCAGCATTTT
-,12,few,TRBV20-1,TRBJ2-2,CSARQNTGELFF,TGCAGTGCTAGGCAGAACACCGGGGAGCTGTTTTTT
-,14,few,TRBV7-2,TRBJ1-5,CASSLDKFVQPQHF,TGTGCCAGCAGCTTAGACAAGTTCGTTCAGCCCCAGCATTTT
-,13,-,TRBV4-1,TRBJ2-2,CASSQDTAGELFF,TGCGCCAGCAGCCAAGATACAGCCGGGGAGCTGTTTTTT
-,13,few,TRBV3-1,TRBJ2-1,CASSPTTVNEQFF,TGTGCCAGCAGCCCGACTACCGTCAATGAGCAGTTCTTC
-,15,-,TRBV5-1,TRBJ2-1,CASIFSPVMGNEQFF,TGCGCCAGCATCTTTTCACCAGTGATGGGGAATGAGCAGTTCTTC
-,16,many,TRBV12-3/TRBV12-4,TRBJ2-1,CASSLVTGRRYNEQFF,TGTGCCAGCAGTTTAGTAACAGGGAGACGCTACAATGAGCAGTTCTTC
-,16,-,TRBV12-3/TRBV12-4,TRBJ1-3,CASRKTGVWLGNTIYF,TGTGCCAGCAGAAAAACAGGCGTGTGGCTTGGAAACACCATATATTTT
-,13,few,TRBV5-1,TRBJ2-7,CASSPPSTYEQYF,TGCGCCAGCAGCCCCCCAAGCACCTACGAGCAGTACTTC
-,8,-,TRBV30,TRBJ2-1,CAWNEQFF,TGTGCCTGGAATGAGCAGTTCTTC